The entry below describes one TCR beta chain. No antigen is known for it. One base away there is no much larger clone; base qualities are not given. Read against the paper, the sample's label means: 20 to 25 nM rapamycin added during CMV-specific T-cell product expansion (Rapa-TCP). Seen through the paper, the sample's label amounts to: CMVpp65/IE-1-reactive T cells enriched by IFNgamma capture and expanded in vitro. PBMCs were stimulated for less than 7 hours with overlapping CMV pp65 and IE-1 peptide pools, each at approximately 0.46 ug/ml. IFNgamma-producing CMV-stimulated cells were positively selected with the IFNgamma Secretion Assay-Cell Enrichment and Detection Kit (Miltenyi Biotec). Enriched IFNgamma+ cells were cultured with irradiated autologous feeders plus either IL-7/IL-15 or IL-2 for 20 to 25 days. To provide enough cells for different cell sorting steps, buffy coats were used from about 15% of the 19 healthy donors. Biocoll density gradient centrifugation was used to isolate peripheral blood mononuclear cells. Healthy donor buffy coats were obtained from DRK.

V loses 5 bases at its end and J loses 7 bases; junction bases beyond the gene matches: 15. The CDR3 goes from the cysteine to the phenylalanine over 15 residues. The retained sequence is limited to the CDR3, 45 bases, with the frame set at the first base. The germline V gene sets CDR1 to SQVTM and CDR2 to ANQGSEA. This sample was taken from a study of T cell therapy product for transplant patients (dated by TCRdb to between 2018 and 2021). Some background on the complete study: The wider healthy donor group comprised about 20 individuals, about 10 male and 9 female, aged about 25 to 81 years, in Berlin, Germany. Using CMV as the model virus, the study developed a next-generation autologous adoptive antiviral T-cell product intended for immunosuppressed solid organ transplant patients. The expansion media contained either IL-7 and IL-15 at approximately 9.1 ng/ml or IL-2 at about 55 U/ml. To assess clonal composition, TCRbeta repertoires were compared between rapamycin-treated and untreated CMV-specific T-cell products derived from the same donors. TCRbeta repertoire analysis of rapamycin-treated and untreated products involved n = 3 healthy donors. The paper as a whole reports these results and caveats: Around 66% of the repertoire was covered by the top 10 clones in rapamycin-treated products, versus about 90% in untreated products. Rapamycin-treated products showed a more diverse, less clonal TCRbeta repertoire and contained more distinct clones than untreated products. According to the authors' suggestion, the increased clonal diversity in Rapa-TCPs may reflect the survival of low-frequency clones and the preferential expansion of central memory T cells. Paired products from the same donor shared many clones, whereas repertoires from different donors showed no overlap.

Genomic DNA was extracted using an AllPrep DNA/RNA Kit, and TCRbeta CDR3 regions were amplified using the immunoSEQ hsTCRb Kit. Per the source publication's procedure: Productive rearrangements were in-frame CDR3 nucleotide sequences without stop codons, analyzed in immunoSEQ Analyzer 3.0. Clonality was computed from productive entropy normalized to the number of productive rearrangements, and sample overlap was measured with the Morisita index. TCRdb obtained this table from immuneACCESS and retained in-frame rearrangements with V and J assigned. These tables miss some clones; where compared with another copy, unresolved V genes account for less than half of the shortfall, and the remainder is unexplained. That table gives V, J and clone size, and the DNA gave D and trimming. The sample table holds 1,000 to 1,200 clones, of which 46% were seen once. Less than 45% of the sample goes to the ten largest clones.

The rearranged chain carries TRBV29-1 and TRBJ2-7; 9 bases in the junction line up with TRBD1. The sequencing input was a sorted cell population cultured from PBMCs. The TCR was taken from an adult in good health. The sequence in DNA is TGCAGCGTTCAAATATTACCGGGACAGGGAGGTGAGCAGTACTTC. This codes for CSVQILPGQGGEQYF.